This T cell receptor (beta chain) was documented in a study of blood T cell repertoires in COVID-19 (TCRdb year 2020). With regard to the full study: The collaborator samples originated in the United States, Italy and Spain and spanned the acute and convalescent phases of COVID-19. The material from the prospective study consisted of cDNA or gDNA derived from T cells, B-cell-depleted T cells, or PBMCs. Where available, HLA class I and class II types were obtained from metadata supplied by the sample provider rather than from assay-based typing. Samples were obtained from the ongoing ImmuneRACE study (first 160 participants) and from over 1,000 subjects provided by 6 global collaborators. The sample metadata nearly always contained a de-identified subject ID, COVID-19 status, age in years and sex. A freely available public database, intended as a resource for researchers studying the immune response to SARS-CoV-2, is where the repertoires were released. Deeply sampled blood TCRbeta repertoires from subjects exposed to, actively infected with, or recovered from COVID-19 were included in the dataset.

General findings and caveats noted by the study authors: How much clinical and demographic metadata was included differed by source and by participant, and the metadata was provided uncurated.

CDR1 MDHEN and CDR2 SYDVKM were looked up in the germline V gene. The CDR3 contains 12 residues, cysteine and phenylalanine counted. Just the 36-base CDR3 DNA is kept, in frame starting at base 1. One collaborating source in Seattle enrolled patients during active infection and followed them longitudinally through the course of disease. The collaborating institutions used their own protocols to collect whole blood in K2EDTA tubes. For TCRbeta analysis, collaborator samples were shipped as frozen whole blood, as isolated PBMCs, or as DNA extracted from either sample type. TCRbeta CDR3 regions were amplified from genomic DNA using the immunoSEQ Assay, a bias-controlled multiplex PCR. As for the authors' bioinformatics: The number of nucleated cells in each sample was estimated by amplification of reference gene primers within the assay. Sequence reads were collapsed and filtered to measure the absolute abundance of every unique TCRbeta CDR3 rearrangement. For each sample, productive Simpson clonality was calculated by taking the square root of Simpson's diversity index across productive rearrangements. This immuneACCESS table, as held by TCRdb, lists in-frame sequences with V and J called but not all clones. Of the missing ones, under half trace to an unresolved V gene in checked studies; the others have no known cause. V and J calls and clone size are given by that table; D and trimming were obtained from the DNA. Across this sample there are some 310,000 clones, with 85% to 90% seen only once. 2.9% of the sample lies in the top ten.

A word on this clone: Its specific antigen is unknown. A junction end diverges from the germline sequence, so it may reflect a read error.

Source material: peripheral blood. The receptor was isolated from a woman aged 25-40 years with COVID-19, enrolled during active disease. The chain couples TRBV28 to TRBJ1-6, with a weak D call of TRBD1 (6 bases match). The sequence in DNA is TGTGCCAGCAGTTTAAGGGGGGGCCCATATCGCTTT. Translated, this gives CASSLRGGPYRF. The entire variable domain, with the stretches around the CDR3 drawn from the reference TRBV28 and TRBJ1-6 proteins, is DVKVTQSSRYLVKRTGEKVFLECVQDMDHENMFWYRQDPGLGLRLIYFSYDVKMKEKGDIPEGYSVSREKKERFSLILESASTNQTSMYLCASSLRGGPYRFGNGTRLTVT.